These T cell receptor beta chains were read from a single sample in a study of Graves' ophthalmopathy and Graves' hyperthyroidism. MiXCR, applied by TCRdb to the multiplex PCR reads, yields one record per CDR3 protein. The table shows approximately 700,000 distinct CDR3 sequences, with over 40% occurring only once. Sequencing used peripheral blood. These receptors all come from an adult man with Graves' ophthalmopathy. CDR3s include the opening cysteine and the closing phenylalanine or tryptophan. D genes are given only for firm matches. Clone size, where shown, is once, few, many, or a class for clones that have expanded.

V: TRBV7-8
length: 15
size: few
J: TRBJ1-5
D: TRBD1
CDR3: CASSPRTGGNQPQHF
DNA: TGTGCCAGCAGCCCCCGGACAGGGGGCAATCAGCCCCAGCATTTT

V: TRBV7-3
length: 16
size: many
J: TRBJ2-6
D: -
CDR3: CASSRPGASGANVLTF
DNA: TGTGCCAGCAGCCGCCCGGGGGCGTCTGGGGCCAACGTCCTGACTTTC

V: TRBV4-2
length: 15
size: once
J: TRBJ1-3
D: -
CDR3: CASSQDVRAGNTIYF
DNA: TGTGCCAGCAGCCAAGATGTCCGAGCAGGAAACACCATATATTTT

V: TRBV15
length: 17
size: -
J: TRBJ2-7
D: -
CDR3: CATSRDSFAGSSYEQYF
DNA: TGTGCCACCAGCAGAGATTCGTTTGCGGGGAGCTCCTACGAGCAGTACTTC

V: TRBV7-9
length: 16
size: once
J: TRBJ2-5
D: TRBD2
CDR3: CASSSTTTAGEEAQYF
DNA: TGCGCCAGCAGCTCCACGACGACGGCGGGGGAAGAGGCCCAGTACTTC

V: TRBV2
length: 18
size: -
J: TRBJ2-5
D: TRBD2
CDR3: CASSPEVEGSGNQETQYF
DNA: TGTGCCAGCTCACCAGAGGTTGAGGGTAGCGGGAACCAAGAGACCCAGTACTTC

V: TRBV2
length: 14
size: -
J: TRBJ1-2
D: -
CDR3: CASSEAGLAYGYTF
DNA: TGTGCCAGCAGTGAAGCGGGGCTGGCGTATGGCTACACCTTC

V: TRBV7-2
length: 16
size: -
J: TRBJ2-7
D: -
CDR3: CASSQDPVGRGYEQHF
DNA: TGTGCCAGCAGCCAAGATCCGGTCGGCAGGGGTTACGAGCAGCACTTC

V: TRBV7-9
length: 15
size: many
J: TRBJ2-5
D: -
CDR3: CASSLGGHFQETQYF
DNA: TGTGCCAGCAGCTTAGGCGGACATTTCCAAGAGACCCAGTACTTC

V: TRBV20-1
length: 13
size: once
J: TRBJ1-6
D: TRBD1
CDR3: CSAFDRGRAPLHF
DNA: TGCAGTGCTTTTGACAGGGGGCGGGCACCCCTCCACTTT

V: TRBV5-1
length: 16
size: -
J: TRBJ2-7
D: TRBD2
CDR3: CASSPTSGGRPYEQYF
DNA: TGCGCCAGCAGCCCCACTAGCGGGGGGAGACCCTACGAGCAGTACTTC

V: TRBV5-1
length: 14
size: many
J: TRBJ1-1
D: -
CDR3: CASSEQGLNTEAFF
DNA: TGCGCCAGCAGTGAACAGGGTTTGAACACTGAAGCTTTCTTT

V: TRBV14
length: 13
size: many
J: TRBJ1-1
D: -
CDR3: CASSIRRGAEAFF
DNA: TGTGCCAGCAGTATTCGTCGGGGAGCTGAAGCTTTCTTT

V: TRBV7-9
length: 19
size: -
J: TRBJ2-5
D: -
CDR3: CASSYRYIRGATYQETQYF
DNA: TGTGCCAGCAGCTACAGATACATTAGGGGGGCGACGTACCAAGAGACCCAGTACTTC

V: TRBV5-1
length: 15
size: many
J: TRBJ2-5
D: -
CDR3: CASSGQGRPQETQYF
DNA: TGCGCCAGCAGCGGTCAGGGACGGCCTCAAGAGACCCAGTACTTC

V: TRBV11-2
length: 11
size: few
J: TRBJ1-3
D: -
CDR3: CASSLGYTIYF
DNA: TGTGCCAGCAGCTTAGGTTACACCATATATTTT

V: TRBV5-8
length: 13
size: many
J: TRBJ1-2
D: TRBD1
CDR3: CASSEGQSYGYTF
DNA: TGTGCCAGCAGCGAGGGACAGAGCTATGGCTACACCTTC

V: TRBV10-3
length: 13
size: many
J: TRBJ1-1
D: TRBD1
CDR3: CAITADRGREAFF
DNA: TGTGCCATCACCGCGGACAGGGGGCGAGAAGCTTTCTTT

V: TRBV7-2
length: 13
size: many
J: TRBJ1-2
D: -
CDR3: CASSLDRVRGYTF
DNA: TGTGCCAGCAGCTTAGACAGGGTTCGTGGCTACACCTTC

V: TRBV5-1
length: 15
size: -
J: TRBJ1-3
D: -
CDR3: CASSKGAASGNTIYF
DNA: TGCGCCAGCAGCAAGGGTGCGGCGTCTGGAAACACCATATATTTT

V: TRBV19
length: 15
size: many
J: TRBJ1-2
D: TRBD1
CDR3: CASSEDRTGISGYTF
DNA: TGTGCCAGTAGTGAGGACCGGACAGGCATATCTGGCTACACCTTC

V: TRBV19
length: 14
size: many
J: TRBJ1-2
D: TRBD1
CDR3: CASSLRTGPYGYTF
DNA: TGTGCCAGTAGTTTGAGGACAGGACCCTATGGCTACACCTTC

V: TRBV7-9
length: 16
size: many
J: TRBJ1-2
D: -
CDR3: CASSLAASVGDYGYTF
DNA: TGTGCCAGCAGCTTAGCAGCATCGGTAGGTGACTATGGCTACACCTTC

V: TRBV4-1
length: 14
size: -
J: TRBJ1-2
D: TRBD1
CDR3: CASSRQTGDYGYTF
DNA: TGCGCCAGCAGCCGACAGACAGGGGACTATGGCTACACCTTC

V: TRBV6-5
length: 12
size: many
J: TRBJ2-7
D: -
CDR3: CASSNRFYEQYF
DNA: TGTGCCAGCAGCAACCGGTTCTACGAGCAGTACTTC

V: TRBV29-1
length: 15
size: -
J: TRBJ1-1
D: -
CDR3: CSVEETGRPNTEAFF
DNA: TGCAGCGTTGAAGAAACGGGCAGACCGAACACTGAAGCTTTCTTT